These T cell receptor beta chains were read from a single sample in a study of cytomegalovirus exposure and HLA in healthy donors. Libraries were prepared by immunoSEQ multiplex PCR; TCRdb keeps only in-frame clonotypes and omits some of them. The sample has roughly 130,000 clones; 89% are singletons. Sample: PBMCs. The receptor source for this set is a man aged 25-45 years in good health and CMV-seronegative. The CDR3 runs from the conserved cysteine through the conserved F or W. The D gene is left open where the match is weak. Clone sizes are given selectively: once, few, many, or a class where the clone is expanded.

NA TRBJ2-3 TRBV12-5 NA TGTGCTAGTGGTCCCCAGTACCCCACAGATACGCAGTATTTT CASGPQYPTDTQYF
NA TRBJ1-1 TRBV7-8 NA TGTGCCAGCAGCGTAGAGAGGGGGAGGAACACTGAAGCTTTCTTT CASSVERGRNTEAFF
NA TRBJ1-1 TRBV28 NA TGTGCCAGCAGTACCAGCGGGGCATTTATGAACACTGAAGCTTTCTTT CASSTSGAFMNTEAFF
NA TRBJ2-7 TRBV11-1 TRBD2 TGTGCCAGCAGCTTGACTAGCGTCTCCTACGAGCAGTACTTC CASSLTSVSYEQYF
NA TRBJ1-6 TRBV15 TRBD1 TGTGCCACCAGCAGAGGACAGGGTGTATCACCCCTCCACTTT CATSRGQGVSPLHF
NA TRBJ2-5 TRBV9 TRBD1 TGTGCCAGCAGCGTAGCCAGGGGGCGCGGAGAGACCCAGTACTTC CASSVARGRGETQYF
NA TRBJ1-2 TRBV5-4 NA TGTGCCAGCAGCCACAGGACCGGCTATGGCTACACCTTC CASSHRTGYGYTF
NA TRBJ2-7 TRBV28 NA TGTGCCAGCAGAGGAGGGGCTGGTCCCTACGAGCAGTACTTC CASRGGAGPYEQYF
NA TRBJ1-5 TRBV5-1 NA TGCGCCAGCAGCTTGGACTACAGGCAGCCCCAGCATTTT CASSLDYRQPQHF
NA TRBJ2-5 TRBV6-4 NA TGTGCCAGCAGTGAGGGACTCGGAGAGACCCAGTACTTC CASSEGLGETQYF
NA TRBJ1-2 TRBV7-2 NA TGTGCCAGCAGCTTAGAAGGCAGGGGAAGCTATGGCTACACCTTC CASSLEGRGSYGYTF
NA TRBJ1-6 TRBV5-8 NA TGTGCCAGCAGCTTGGACAGCCTTAATTCACCCCTCCACTTT CASSLDSLNSPLHF
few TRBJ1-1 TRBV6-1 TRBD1 TGTGCCAGCAGGGTCACAGGGGGCGTGAACACTGAAGCTTTCTTT CASRVTGGVNTEAFF
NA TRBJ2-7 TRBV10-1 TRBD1 TGCGCCAGCAGTAGTGGGGGACAGCGACGTGAGCAGTACTTC CASSSGGQRREQYF
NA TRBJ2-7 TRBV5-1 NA TGCGCCAGCAGCTTGGCCCCCAAAAACGAGCAGTACTTC CASSLAPKNEQYF
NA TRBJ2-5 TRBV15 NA TGTGCCACCAGCAGAGTCGGGCGGGGACTCCAAGAGACCCAGTACTTC CATSRVGRGLQETQYF
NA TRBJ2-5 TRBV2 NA TGTGCCAGCAATTTAGCAGTGGCCGGAGAGACCCAGTACTTC CASNLAVAGETQYF
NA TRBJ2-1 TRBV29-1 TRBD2 TGCAGCGTTGAAATCCAGCGGGGCTTTTATGAGCAGTTCTTC CSVEIQRGFYEQFF
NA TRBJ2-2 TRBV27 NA TGTGCCAGCAGTTTCGGGGAAACGACCGGGGAGCTGTTTTTT CASSFGETTGELFF
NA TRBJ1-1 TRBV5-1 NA TGCGCCAGCAGCTCCACCGGGACACCGAACACTGAAGCTTTCTTT CASSSTGTPNTEAFF
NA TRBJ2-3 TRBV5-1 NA TGCGCCAGCAGCTTGGCCCGTTCGGCAGGGCCAGGCACAGATACGCAGTATTTT CASSLARSAGPGTDTQYF
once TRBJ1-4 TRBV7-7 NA TGTGCTAGCAGCTTACGGGAGCGGGCGGCTAATGAAAAACTGTTTTTT CASSLRERAANEKLFF
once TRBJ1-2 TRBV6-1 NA TGTGCCAGCAGTACCCTCGGATCGGGGGGTGGAGGCTACACCTTC CASSTLGSGGGGYTF
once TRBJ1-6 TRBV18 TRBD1 TGTGCCAGCTCACCTAGGACAGGCGGCGATTCACCCCTCCACTTT CASSPRTGGDSPLHF
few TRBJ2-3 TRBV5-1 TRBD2 TGCGCCAGCAGCTTATCCCGGGACTATGCAGATACGCAGTATTTT CASSLSRDYADTQYF
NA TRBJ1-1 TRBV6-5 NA TGTGCCAGCAGTTACCCAGGTAGCACTGAAGCTTTCTTT CASSYPGSTEAFF
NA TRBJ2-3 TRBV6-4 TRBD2 TGTGCCAGCAGTCCTAGCGGGGGGAACACAGATACGCAGTATTTT CASSPSGGNTDTQYF
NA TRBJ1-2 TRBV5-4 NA TGTGCCAGCACTAAACCTCGGGGAGGTGACTATGGCTACACCTTC CASTKPRGGDYGYTF
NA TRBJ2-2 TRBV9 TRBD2 TGTGCCAGCAGCGCATCGCTAGCGGGGAGGAACACCGGGGAGCTGTTTTTT CASSASLAGRNTGELFF
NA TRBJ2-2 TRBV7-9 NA TGTGCCAGCAGCTCCGGGACTCCCCTCGGGGAGCTGTTTTTT CASSSGTPLGELFF
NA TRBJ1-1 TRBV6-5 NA TGTGCCAGCAGATGGATTCCTCAGGACACTGAAGCTTTCTTT CASRWIPQDTEAFF
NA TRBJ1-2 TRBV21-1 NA TGTGCCAGCAGCAAAAGGAGAGAGGGGGCTTTTGGCTACACCTTC CASSKRREGAFGYTF
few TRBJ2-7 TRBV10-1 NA TGCGCCAGCAGTGAATCCTTGAAAGCTGGACAGTCCTACGAGCAGTACTTC CASSESLKAGQSYEQYF
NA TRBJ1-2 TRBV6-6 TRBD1 TGTGCCAGCGGGGAGGACAGGACCTATGGCTACACCTTC CASGEDRTYGYTF
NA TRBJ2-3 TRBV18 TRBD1 TGTGCCAGCTCACCACCCCGGACAGGTGTTGCTAGCACAGATACGCAGTATTTT CASSPPRTGVASTDTQYF
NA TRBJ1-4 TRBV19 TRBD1 TGTGCCAGTAGCTTCGAGGGACAGGGCGGTAATGAAAAACTGTTTTTT CASSFEGQGGNEKLFF
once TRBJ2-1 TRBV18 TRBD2 TGTGCCAGCTCACCGACTAGCGGGGTAGGTAATGAGCAGTTCTTC CASSPTSGVGNEQFF
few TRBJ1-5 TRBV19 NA TGTGCCAGTAGTCCTCGGGGTCCCCAGCATTTT CASSPRGPQHF
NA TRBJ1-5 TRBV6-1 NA TGTGCCAGCAGTGAAGGAATCGGTCAGCCCCAGCATTTT CASSEGIGQPQHF
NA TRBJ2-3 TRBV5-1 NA TGCGCCAGCAGCTTACAGGGCATCACAGATACGCAGTATTTT CASSLQGITDTQYF
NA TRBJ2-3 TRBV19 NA TGTGCCAGTTTAGTACAGGGTTCAGATACGCAGTATTTT CASLVQGSDTQYF